A single sample gave rise to the 13 T cell receptor beta chains below, sequenced in a study of human T cells and chemical hapten exposure. Time point described: patch test 2, 6 weeks after DPC sensitization. As for treatment: therapeutic diphenylcyclopropenone sensitization with weekly scalp DPC. Via MiXCR, TCRdb re-called the RACE reads, giving one row per CDR3 protein. In the table there are around 360,000 distinct CDR3 sequences, about 6% of which are singletons. The sequenced sample was whole blood, obtained in connection with sensitization to the hapten diphenylcyclopropenone (DPC). The receptors stem from a woman younger than 35 with alopecia areata. Some clones in this sample may be carry-over from other donors' samples.

There are a few counts of this clonotype. The chain joins TRBV25-1 to TRBJ2-5; the D gene is possibly TRBD2 (5 bases). Trimming left V 3 bases short and J 1 base short, with 9 bases between. CDR1 and CDR2 from the germline V gene are MGHDK and SYGVNS. The CDR3 covers 14 residues. This CDR3 reads CASSDELAQETQYF. In DNA form, the CDR3 reads TGTGCCAGCAGTGACGAGCTAGCCCAAGAGACCCAGTACTTC.

Only a few counts were recorded for this clonotype. CDR3 protein: CASSLRDRGFTGELFF. The DNA for the CDR3 is TGTGCCAGCAGCCTCCGGGACAGGGGGTTCACCGGGGAGCTGTTTTTT. This chain connects TRBV7-6 to TRBJ2-2, with 11 bases aligning to TRBD1. The CDR3 is 16 amino acids. V lost 5 bases to trimming and J lost 4 bases; unmatched junction nucleotides: 6. From germline, CDR1 is SGHVS and CDR2 FNYEAQ.

This clonotype was seen a few times. The gene calls are TRBV20-1 and TRBJ1-1; TRBD1 agrees at 10 bases. The CDR3 is made up of 15 amino acids. V lost 5 bases to trimming and J lost 5 bases; unmatched junction nucleotides: 11. The germline CDR1 and CDR2 sequences are DFQATT and SNEGSKA (reference sequence). CDR3 in DNA: TGCAGTGCTGCCCGGGACAGGGGTTTTGAAACTGAAGCTTTCTTT. Amino acids: CSAARDRGFETEAFF.

The rearrangement uses TRBV20-1 and TRBJ2-7, with a possible D match to TRBD2 (6 bases). V was shortened by 5 bases and J by 2 bases, with 16 bases between the two germline ends. The CDR3 length is 14 residues. Per germline, CDR1 DFQATT and CDR2 SNEGSKA (reference sequence). The CDR3 bases are TGCAGTGCTCCCCCGGGGACTTCTCCCTACGAGCAGTACTTC. It translates to CSAPPGTSPYEQYF.

This clonotype was found a few times. The rearrangement uses TRBV6-5 and TRBJ2-5; 9 bases are shared with TRBD1. V lost 6 bases and J lost 5; bases outside the gene matches: 10. The CDR3 covers 15 residues. The germline CDR1 and CDR2 sequences are MNHEY and SVGAGI. In DNA form, the CDR3 reads TGTGCCAGCAGCCGACAGGGGGTAGGATCGGAGACCCAGTACTTC. Amino acids: CASSRQGVGSETQYF.

This clonotype was counted between two and nine times. Here the CDR3 DNA reads TGTGCCAGCAGCCACCGACAGGGAGATCAGCCCCAGCATTTT. Protein sequence: CASSHRQGDQPQHF. V and J are TRBV7-2 and TRBJ1-5, with 7 bases matching TRBD1. This CDR3 comprises 14 residues. V was clipped by 5 bases and J by 5 bases; unmatched bases: 6. Per the germline V gene, CDR1 is SGHTA and CDR2 is FQGNSA.

Remarks on this clonotype: Germline and junction disagree at one end, which may indicate a read error. J is TRBJ2-7 and V is TRBV19; possibly TRBD2 for D (5 bases). Germline CDR1 LNHDA, CDR2 SQIVND (reference sequence). This CDR3 spans 12 amino acids. The CDR3 DNA is TGTGCCAGTAGTCCGGGGTCACCAAGCCTCTTCTTC. As protein: CASSPGSPSLFF.

The V and J genes are TRBV18 and TRBJ2-7, with 10 bases matching TRBD1. V lost 5 bases, J lost 4 bases, and 5 bases stayed unmatched. The germline V gene encodes CDR1 KGHSH and CDR2 LQKENI. This CDR3 spans 14 amino acids. The CDR3, as DNA: TGTGCCAGCTCATTGGGGACAGGGGAGTACGAGCAGTACTTC. Translation: CASSLGTGEYEQYF.

This clonotype appeared many times. This rearrangement joins TRBV4-3 to TRBJ2-3; 7 bases fit TRBD1. With 4 bases clipped from V and 2 bases from J, the junction kept 3 bases outside the gene matches. The germline CDR1 and CDR2 sequences are LGHNA and YSLEER. The CDR3 consists of 14 residues. This CDR3 is CASSPGQDTDTQYF. Here the CDR3 DNA reads TGCGCCAGCAGCCCCGGACAGGACACAGATACGCAGTATTTT.

There are a few counts of this clonotype. The chain couples TRBV20-1 to TRBJ1-2, with TRBD1 identical over 8 bases. Germline CDR1 DFQATT, CDR2 SNEGSKA (reference sequence). This CDR3 is 15 amino acids long. Trimming took 1 base from V and 7 from J; bases not matched to a gene: 11. CDR3 in amino acids: CSARGLQGESSGYTF. CDR3 coding DNA: TGCAGTGCTAGAGGGCTACAGGGGGAATCTAGTGGCTACACCTTC.

The rearrangement links TRBV6-1 to TRBJ1-5; possibly TRBD1 for D (6 bases). The germline V and J ends were trimmed by 8 bases and 6 bases, with 23 bases remaining between them. The CDR3 consists of 16 residues. Germline CDR1 reads MNHNS; CDR2 reads SASEGT. CDR3 sequence (DNA): TGTGCCAGCGGAGGGATGGGGGCGTTGGGCATTCAGCCCCAGCATTTT. Translation: CASGGMGALGIQPQHF.

The chain has TRBV6-5 and TRBJ1-3; 9 nucleotides line up with TRBD1. J was trimmed by 0 bases and V by 5 bases; bases with no gene match: 8. Germline CDR1 MNHEY, CDR2 SVGAGI. This CDR3 comprises 17 residues. CDR3 bases: TGTGCCAGCAGTACCCCCGGGACAGGGAGCTCTGGAAACACCATATATTTT. This translates into CASSTPGTGSSGNTIYF.

This clonotype was counted a few times. The chain joins TRBV5-1 to TRBJ2-3, with 11 bases fitting TRBD2. Trimming cost V 1 base and J 6 bases; bases outside gene matches: 4. The CDR3 loop spans 15 amino acids. In germline, CDR1 is SGHRS, CDR2 YFSETQ. Here the CDR3 reads CASSLRLAGRDTQYF. The CDR3, as DNA: TGCGCCAGCAGCTTGAGACTAGCGGGGAGGGATACGCAGTATTTT.